This T cell receptor (beta chain) derives from a study of Ad26.COV2.S vaccination and SARS-CoV-2 variants. Only in-frame clones appear in the TCRdb table, and some are missing; sequencing was by immunoSEQ multiplex PCR. The sample holds around 450,000 clones, roughly 88% seen once. Treatment given: roughly 20 received Ad26.COV2.S at low or high dose, single or two shots; roughly 5 received placebo; per-sample allocation not given. Material that was analyzed had been drawn on day 63 after the first vaccine or placebo injection. Per the germline V gene, CDR1 is MDHEN and CDR2 is SYDVKM. This CDR3 comprises 15 residues. The V and J ends lost 3 bases and 7 bases respectively, with 15 bases between them.

The sequence was obtained from a person aged 18 to 59 who received the Ad26.COV2.S COVID-19 vaccine or a placebo. The sample in question was peripheral blood, obtained in a trial of Ad26.COV2.S vaccine versus placebo. V gene TRBV28 combines with J gene TRBJ1-4; perhaps TRBD1 as D (5 bases). CDR3 coding DNA: TGTGCCAGCAGTTTCGAGGGGAACGAACGTGAAAAACTGTTTTTT. It translates to CASSFEGNEREKLFF. The full variable domain, completed using reference TRBV28 and TRBJ1-4, is DVKVTQSSRYLVKRTGEKVFLECVQDMDHENMFWYRQDPGLGLRLIYFSYDVKMKEKGDIPEGYSVSREKKERFSLILESASTNQTSMYLCASSFEGNEREKLFFGSGTQLSVL.